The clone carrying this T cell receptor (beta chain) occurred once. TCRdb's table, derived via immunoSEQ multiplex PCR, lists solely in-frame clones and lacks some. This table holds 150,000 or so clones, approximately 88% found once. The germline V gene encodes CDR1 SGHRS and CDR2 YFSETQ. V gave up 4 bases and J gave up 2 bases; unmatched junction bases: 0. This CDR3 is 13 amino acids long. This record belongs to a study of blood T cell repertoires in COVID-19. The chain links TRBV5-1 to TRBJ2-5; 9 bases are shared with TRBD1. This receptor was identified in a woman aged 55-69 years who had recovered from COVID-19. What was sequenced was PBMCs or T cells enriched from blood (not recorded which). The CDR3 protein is CASSGQGQETQYF. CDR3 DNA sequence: TGCGCCAGCAGCGGACAGGGGCAAGAGACCCAGTACTTC.